The 27 T cell receptor beta chains listed next were all sequenced from one sample in a study of persistence of HIV-infected CD4 T cells. What these receptors recognize is not known. Nonspecific anti-CD3/anti-CD28 bead stimulation represents the broad CD4+ T cell repertoire. Responding CD4+ T cells were sorted by upregulation of both CD40 ligand and CD69. The libraries were made with immunoSEQ version 4 in survey mode. Sequencing used immunoSEQ multiplex PCR; TCRdb keeps in-frame clones, though not all of them. The table records around 40,000 clones, about 87% of them present only once. The starting material was CD4+ T cells sorted from PBMCs after approximately 19-hour stimulation, obtained from a patient who received antiretroviral therapy. The receptors were gathered from an adult woman with HIV who was CMV-seropositive.

The chain couples TRBV10-1 to TRBJ2-5; TRBD2 matches at 11 bases. The CDR3 consists of 16 residues. The germline V gene encodes CDR1 WNHNN and CDR2 SYGVQD (reference sequence). The junction had 9 bases not matched to a gene; V was cut back by 5 bases and J by 4 bases. The CDR3 spells CASSPFKGLAGETQYF. The CDR3 DNA is TGCGCCAGCAGTCCATTTAAAGGACTAGCGGGAGAGACCCAGTACTTC.

The rearrangement uses TRBV19 and TRBJ1-1, with D perhaps matching TRBD1 (6 bases). The CDR3 length is 14 residues. CDR1 is LNHDA and CDR2 is SQIVND in the germline V gene (reference sequence). V was cut by 2 bases and J by 4 bases, with 11 bases left in between. The CDR3 bases are TGTGCCAGTAGTATACACAGGGAGGGCACTGAAGCTTTCTTT. As protein: CASSIHREGTEAFF.

V usage is TRBV5-6 and J usage is TRBJ1-6, with TRBD1 identical over 8 bases. In germline, CDR1 is SGHDT, CDR2 YYEEEE. V gave up 2 bases and J gave up 5 bases; unmatched junction bases: 9. CDR3 length equals 17 residues. CDR3 DNA sequence: TGTGCCAGCAGCTTCTGGGACAGGCACTTTGATAATTCACCCCTCCACTTT. Translating it yields CASSFWDRHFDNSPLHF.

The rearrangement links TRBV21-1 to TRBJ1-3; the table gives TRBD1 as D, unverified against the DNA. TRBV21-1 is labeled a pseudogene. The CDR3 contains 13 residues. Written as DNA, the CDR3 is TGTGCCAGGGGACAGGTCTCTGGAAACACCATATATTTT. Translated, it gives CARGQVSGNTIYF.

This rearrangement joins TRBV2 to TRBJ1-1; a weak D match, TRBD1 (6 bases). The germline V and J ends were trimmed by 2 bases and 4 bases, with 8 bases remaining between them. Looked up from germline, CDR1 is SNHLY and CDR2 is FYNNEI. This CDR3 comprises 13 residues. The CDR3 spells CASSENRVTEAFF. CDR3 bases: TGTGCCAGCAGTGAAAACAGGGTCACTGAAGCTTTCTTT.

V gene TRBV7-8 combines with J gene TRBJ2-7; 16 nucleotides match TRBD2. Germline-derived CDR1 and CDR2 are SGHVS and FQNEAQ. The V gene end was trimmed by 4 bases and the J gene end by 1 base; junction bases not matched to a gene: 4. The CDR3 consists of 17 residues. The CDR3 loop is CASSSGTSGGASYEQYF. CDR3 coding DNA: TGTGCCAGCAGCTCTGGGACTAGCGGGGGGGCGTCCTACGAGCAGTACTTC.

This sequence joins TRBV9 and TRBJ1-1, with 7 positions matching TRBD1. V was clipped by 6 bases and J by 5 bases; unmatched bases: 10. This CDR3 contains 14 residues. Looked up from germline, CDR1 is SGDLS and CDR2 is YYNGEE. The CDR3 is CASNPGGGRTEAFF. CDR3 DNA: TGTGCCAGCAATCCAGGGGGAGGAAGGACTGAAGCTTTCTTT.

In its sample, this clone was seen once. The V call is TRBV19, the J call TRBJ2-6; 11 positions match TRBD2. This CDR3 contains 18 residues. Germline-derived CDR1 and CDR2 are LNHDA and SQIVND (reference sequence). The J segment lost 0 bases and the V segment lost 6 bases, leaving 7 bases of the junction unmatched. DNA for the CDR3: TGTGCCAGTAGCCTACTAGCGGGGGCCAACTCTGGGGCCAACGTCCTGACTTTC. Its protein product is CASSLLAGANSGANVLTF. Full variable domain (rest looked up from reference TRBV19 and TRBJ2-6): DGGITQSPKYLFRKEGQNVTLSCEQNLNHDAMYWYRQDPGQGLRLIYYSQIVNDFQKGDIAEGYSVSREKKESFPLTVTSAQKNPTAFYLCASSLLAGANSGANVLTFGAGSRLTVL.

The chain links TRBV4-1 to TRBJ2-6; D remains ambiguous. V lost 0 bases to trimming and J lost 4 bases, with 10 bases between them. The CDR3 sequence is 16 residues long. Germline CDR1 reads MGHRA; CDR2 reads YSYEKL. CDR3 sequence reads: CASSQEWLAGANVLTF. Here the CDR3 DNA reads TGCGCCAGCAGCCAAGAGTGGTTGGCGGGGGCCAACGTCCTGACTTTC.

The J gene is TRBJ1-3, the V gene TRBV6-5; D possibly corresponds to TRBD1 (5 bases). The CDR3 is made up of 14 amino acids. V lost 7 bases and J 0 bases, leaving 10 bases between the germline ends. Germline V gene data show CDR1 as MNHEY and CDR2 as SVGAGI. The DNA of the CDR3 is TGTGCCAGCAAAGGGGATTTCTCTGGAAACACCATATATTTT. It is translated as CASKGDFSGNTIYF.

The chain is built from TRBV24-1 and TRBJ2-2; 10 nucleotides align to TRBD1. The CDR3 length is 14 residues. CDR1 is KGHDR, CDR2 SFDVKD, per germline. The ends lost 4 bases at V and 7 bases at J; junction bases unmatched: 2. The CDR3, as DNA: TGTGCCACCAGTGAAGGACAGGGGGTCGGGGAGCTGTTTTTT. Translation gives CATSEGQGVGELFF.

CDR3 loop: CASSQTEGESYGYTF. In DNA form, the CDR3 reads TGCGCCAGCAGCCAAACGGAGGGGGAATCCTATGGCTACACCTTC. The rearrangement links TRBV4-1 to TRBJ1-2; D possibly corresponds to TRBD1 (6 bases). Trimming left V 2 bases short and J 4 bases short, with 14 bases between. The CDR3 sequence is 15 residues long. Germline loops: CDR1 MGHRA, CDR2 YSYEKL.

The chain couples TRBV19 to TRBJ2-5, with a tentative D call TRBD2 (6 bases). Germline V CDR1 and CDR2: LNHDA, SQIVND (reference sequence). The CDR3 sequence is 15 residues long. Between the trimmed V and J ends, which lost 5 bases and 3 bases, there was a span of 16 bases. As DNA, the CDR3 is TGTGCCAGTAGTTCCCGGGACTGGATGGAAGAGACCCAGTACTTC. Amino acid sequence: CASSSRDWMEETQYF.

The chain joins TRBV9 to TRBJ1-5; unclear D gene. V was shortened by 0 bases and J by 4 bases, with 8 bases between the two germline ends. This CDR3 spans 14 amino acids. CDR1 and CDR2 from the germline V gene are SGDLS and YYNGEE. CDR3 sequence reads: CASSVDLSNQPQHF. The CDR3 DNA sequence: TGTGCCAGCAGCGTAGATCTCTCTAATCAGCCCCAGCATTTT.

This clone has a single count. The chain recombines TRBV29-1 with TRBJ1-2; perhaps TRBD1 as D (6 bases). The CDR3 has 10 residues. V gave up 3 bases and J gave up 8 bases, with 7 bases separating them. Germline CDR1 reads SQVTM; CDR2 reads ANQGSEA. This CDR3 is CSVDRGGYTF. In nucleotides, the CDR3 is TGCAGCGTTGACAGGGGCGGCTACACCTTC. The variable domain in full, completed from reference TRBV29-1 and TRBJ1-2, reads SAVISQKPSRDICQRGTSLTIQCQVDSQVTMMFWYRQQPGQSLTLIATANQGSEATYESGFVIDKFPISRPNLTFSTLTVSNMSPEDSSIYLCSVDRGGYTFGSGTRLTVV.

The rearrangement uses TRBV5-4 and TRBJ2-7, with D maybe TRBD2 (6 bases). Germline assignment: CDR1 SGHNT and CDR2 YYREEE (reference sequence). The CDR3 extends over 15 amino acids. Trimming took off 0 bases at V and 2 bases at J, with 12 bases between the two ends. The CDR3 DNA reads as TGTGCCAGCAGCTTGGAGCCGGGACTCCCCTACGAGCAGTACTTC. Translation gives CASSLEPGLPYEQYF.

J is TRBJ1-2 and V is TRBV19; no clear D gene. Between the trimmed V and J ends, which lost 5 bases and 0 bases, there was a span of 22 bases. The CDR3 is 18 amino acids. Looked up from germline, CDR1 is LNHDA and CDR2 is SQIVND (reference sequence). The CDR3 sequence is CASSLPASRSTPNYGYTF. The CDR3 coding sequence is TGTGCCAGTAGTCTCCCGGCGTCTAGGTCAACTCCTAACTATGGCTACACCTTC.

V and J are TRBV10-2 and TRBJ2-1; D is uncertain. This CDR3 is 14 amino acids long. Trimming shortened V by 6 bases and J by 1 base, and 10 bases separated the two germline ends. Germline V gives CDR1 WSHSY, CDR2 SAAADI. CDR3 loop: CASRASQSYNEQFF. The CDR3 DNA is TGCGCCAGCAGGGCCTCTCAGTCCTACAATGAGCAGTTCTTC.

The rearrangement uses TRBV12-5 and TRBJ1-5; 7 bases align to TRBD1. The CDR3 covers 15 residues. The trim removed 6 bases at V and 0 bases at J, leaving 5 bases unmatched. Per the germline V gene, CDR1 is LGHNT and CDR2 is FRNRAP. The CDR3 here is CASGPTGTSNQPQHF. For the CDR3, the DNA is TGTGCTAGTGGCCCGACAGGGACTAGCAATCAGCCCCAGCATTTT.

CDR3 sequence: CSVDTGTIAGNTIYF. Written as DNA, the CDR3 is TGCAGCGTTGATACGGGGACCATAGCTGGAAACACCATATATTTT. This rearrangement joins TRBV29-1 to TRBJ1-3; D possibly corresponds to TRBD1 (5 bases). Germline assignment: CDR1 SQVTM and CDR2 ANQGSEA. V was pared by 3 bases and J by 2 bases, with 14 bases between. There are 15 residues in the CDR3.

This clone was seen once. The chain recombines TRBV5-1 with TRBJ1-2, with TRBD1 matching over 12 bases. The junction had 8 bases not matched to a gene; V was cut back by 4 bases and J by 4 bases. CDR3 size: 16 residues. Germline CDR1 SGHRS, CDR2 YFSETQ. CDR3 sequence: CASSGGQGAPGYGYTF. As DNA, the CDR3 is TGCGCCAGCAGCGGGGGACAGGGGGCGCCAGGCTATGGCTACACCTTC. Combining the CDR3 with reference TRBV5-1 and TRBJ1-2 gives the whole variable domain KAGVTQTPRYLIKTRGQQVTLSCSPISGHRSVSWYQQTPGQGLQFLFEYFSETQRNKGNFPGRFSGRQFSNSRSEMNVSTLELGDSALYLCASSGGQGAPGYGYTFGSGTRLTVV.

In its sample, this clone was seen a few times. The chain combines TRBV5-4 with TRBJ1-2; D not certain. The CDR3 extends over 13 amino acids. The V gene's germline CDR1 is SGHNT and CDR2 YYREEE (reference sequence). V lost 2 bases and J 7 bases, leaving 12 bases between the germline ends. DNA for the CDR3: TGTGCCAGCAGCTTTCCTATAGGCTCTGGCTACACCTTC. Protein product: CASSFPIGSGYTF.

The chain employs TRBV5-1 and TRBJ2-6; 8 positions agree with TRBD2. This CDR3 is 16 amino acids long. The V segment lost 7 bases and the J segment 2 bases; nucleotides outside the gene matches: 8. CDR1 SGHRS and CDR2 YFSETQ come from the germline V gene. This CDR3 is CASLPPGGAGANVLTF. CDR3 bases: TGCGCCAGCCTACCCCCGGGGGGGGCTGGGGCCAACGTCCTGACTTTC.

CDR3 loop: CASSFPGQGQWSSGNTIYF. In DNA form, the CDR3 reads TGTGCCAGCAGCTTTCCGGGACAGGGGCAGTGGAGCTCTGGAAACACCATATATTTT. The V gene is TRBV11-2, the J gene TRBJ1-3; 10 nucleotides align to TRBD1. Germline CDR1 reads SGHAT; CDR2 reads FQNNGV. Trimming at V came to 3 bases and at J to 0 bases, leaving 11 bases not matched to a gene. The CDR3 runs 19 residues. Full variable domain (remainder filled in from reference TRBV11-2 and TRBJ1-3): EAGVAQSPRYKIIEKRQSVAFWCNPISGHATLYWYQQILGQGPKLLIQFQNNGVVDDSQLPKDRFSAERLKGVDSTLKIQPAKLEDSAVYLCASSFPGQGQWSSGNTIYFGEGSWLTVV.

The chain combines TRBV6-5 with TRBJ1-6, with unresolved D. The V and J ends lost 2 bases and 7 bases respectively, with 9 bases between them. This CDR3 contains 14 residues. CDR1 and CDR2 (germline): MNHEY, SVGAGI. The CDR3 spells CASSYKGWNSPLHF. The CDR3 DNA sequence: TGTGCCAGCAGTTACAAAGGGTGGAATTCACCCCTCCACTTT.

V gene TRBV30 combines with J gene TRBJ2-2, with a tentative D call TRBD1 (6 bases). The V gene's germline CDR1 is GTSNPN and CDR2 SVGIG (reference sequence). The ends were cut back, 0 bases at V and 6 bases at J, with 11 bases in the middle. The CDR3 contains 14 residues. The CDR3 reads CAWSVNRAAGELFF. CDR3 coding DNA: TGTGCCTGGAGTGTTAACAGGGCGGCCGGGGAGCTGTTTTTT.

J is TRBJ1-1 and V is TRBV15; no firm D call. Germline CDR1 and CDR2: LNHNV and YYDKDF (reference sequence). CDR3 length: 12 amino acids. V was clipped by 4 bases and J by 7 bases, with 10 bases between them. CDR3 residues: CATSKGLGEAFF. The CDR3 coding sequence is TGTGCCACCAGCAAAGGACTGGGTGAAGCTTTCTTT.